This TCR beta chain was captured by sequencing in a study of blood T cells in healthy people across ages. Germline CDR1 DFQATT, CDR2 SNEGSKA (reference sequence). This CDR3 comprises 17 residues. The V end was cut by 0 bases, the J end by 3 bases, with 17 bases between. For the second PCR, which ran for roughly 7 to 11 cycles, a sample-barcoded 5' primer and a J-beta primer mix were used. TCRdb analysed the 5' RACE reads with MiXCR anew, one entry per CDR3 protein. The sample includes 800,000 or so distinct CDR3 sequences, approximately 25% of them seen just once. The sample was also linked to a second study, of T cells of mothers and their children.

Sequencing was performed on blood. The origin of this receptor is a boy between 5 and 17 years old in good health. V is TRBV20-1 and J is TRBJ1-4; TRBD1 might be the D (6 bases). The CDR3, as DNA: TGCAGTGCTAGAGACCCGGGGGCCACAAGGGCTAATGAAAAACTGTTTTTT. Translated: CSARDPGATRANEKLFF.